This TCR beta chain originates from a study of blood T cell repertoires in COVID-19. For the study at large: Both acute and convalescent COVID-19 samples were obtained from the United States, Italy and Spain. T cells, B-cell-depleted T cells, or PBMCs provided the cDNA or gDNA that served as material.

The V and J ends lost 1 base and 4 bases respectively, with 7 bases between them. CDR1 and CDR2 (germline): MGHRA, YSYEKL. The CDR3 covers 13 residues. In the original analysis: Reference gene primer amplification in the assay estimated nucleated cell counts. This table comes from immunoSEQ multiplex PCR, and its TCRdb copy is limited to in-frame clones, with some not included. Clonal size and the V and J genes are those of that table, whereas D and trimming came from the DNA. The table records around 300,000 clones, about 86% of them present only once. The TCR sequence derives from a woman aged 30 to 39 who had recovered from COVID-19. Sequencing input: peripheral blood. The chain is built from TRBV4-1 and TRBJ1-1; D is ambiguous. Written as DNA, the CDR3 is TGCGCCAGCAGCCAAGCTTACAGCACTGAAGCTTTCTTT. Translating it yields CASSQAYSTEAFF.